A selection of T cell receptor beta chains follows, all from one sample in a study of blood T cell repertoires in COVID-19. Sequenced by immunoSEQ multiplex PCR; TCRdb stores in-frame clones only, minus some. The sample lists 45,000 to 50,000 clones; approximately 84% were seen once. Material: peripheral blood. Every receptor here comes from a woman older than 75 with COVID-19, enrolled during active disease. Each CDR3 is given with its conserved first and last residue. Fields, in order: CDR3 length, clone size, J gene, V gene, D gene, CDR3 DNA, CDR3 protein. D genes are given only for firm matches. Size is stated for part of the rows, as once, few or many counts, or as a class when the clone is expanded.

12 . TRBJ1-1 TRBV18 . TGTGCCAGCTCACCAAACAGGGATGAAGCTTTCTTT CASSPNRDEAFF
13 once TRBJ1-1 TRBV6-5 TRBD1 TGTGCCAGCAGGGGGACAGGGCGTACTGAAGCTTTCTTT CASRGTGRTEAFF
14 . TRBJ2-3 TRBV11-2 TRBD2 TGTGCCAGCAGCCGGGGGGACCGCACATATACGCAGTATTTT CASSRGDRTYTQYF
15 . TRBJ1-5 TRBV7-9 TRBD1 TGTGCCAGCAGCCCAAGTGGGACAGGGCGTCAGCCCCAGCATTTT CASSPSGTGRQPQHF
12 few TRBJ2-1 TRBV5-1 . TGCGCCAGCAGCTTTACTAGTTATGAGCAGTTCTTC CASSFTSYEQFF
13 . TRBJ2-5 TRBV19 . TGTGCCAGTAGTGACGGACAGAAAGAGACCCAGTACTTC CASSDGQKETQYF
13 . TRBJ2-1 TRBV12-3/TRBV12-4 . TGTGCCAGCGGGGGCGGGAGCGGGTATGAGCAGTTCTTC CASGGGSGYEQFF
15 . TRBJ2-5 TRBV19 TRBD2 TGTGCCAGTAGTAGGGGGACTAGCGGGCAAGAGACCCAGTACTTC CASSRGTSGQETQYF
15 . TRBJ1-1 TRBV6-6 . TGTGCCAGCAGTTACTCAGGACTTAGAGGCGCTGAAGCTTTCTTT CASSYSGLRGAEAFF
14 . TRBJ1-6 TRBV30 TRBD1 TGTGCCTGGGGACGACAGGGTGGTCTTTCACCCCTCCACTTT CAWGRQGGLSPLHF
13 . TRBJ2-7 TRBV12-3/TRBV12-4 . TGTGCCAGCCGGCTAGTCCCATCGGATGAGCAGTACTTC CASRLVPSDEQYF
14 few TRBJ1-1 TRBV2 . TGTGCCAGCAGGTCCACCAGGGTGAGCACTGAAGCTTTCTTT CASRSTRVSTEAFF
14 few TRBJ2-7 TRBV18 TRBD1 TGTGCCAGCTCACCGTACCGGGACAGCTACGAGCAGTACTTC CASSPYRDSYEQYF
13 . TRBJ1-1 TRBV10-1 . TGCGCCAGCAGCGTGGGGAGGAACACTGAAGCTTTCTTT CASSVGRNTEAFF
13 once TRBJ1-1 TRBV19 . TGTGCCAGTAGTATCGGGCAGGGACTAGAAGCTTTCTTT CASSIGQGLEAFF
13 few TRBJ1-6 TRBV2 . TGTGCCAGCACTACCAGGGAGGGCTCACCCCTCCACTTT CASTTREGSPLHF
17 . TRBJ1-6 TRBV23-1 . TGCGCCAGCTCCCTAAGTCTACTGAGGCACTATAATTCACCCCTCCACTTT CASSLSLLRHYNSPLHF
15 . TRBJ1-1 TRBV15 . TGTGCCACCAGCAGAGATAGGAGTCAGAACACTGAAGCTTTCTTT CATSRDRSQNTEAFF
16 . TRBJ1-1 TRBV10-3 . TGTGCCATCACCGAGAGGGAGGCCTTCATGAACACTGAAGCTTTCTTT CAITEREAFMNTEAFF
13 few TRBJ2-7 TRBV7-8 . TGTGCCAGCAGCCGACAGGGAGGCTACGAGCAGTACTTC CASSRQGGYEQYF
15 . TRBJ1-1 TRBV9 . TGTGCCAGCAGCGTACTGGATCAGGGGACAACTGAAGCTTTCTTT CASSVLDQGTTEAFF
15 . TRBJ1-3 TRBV5-1 TRBD1 TGCGCCAGCAGCAGACAGGGGTCTTCTGGAAACACCATATATTTT CASSRQGSSGNTIYF
15 . TRBJ1-4 TRBV6-1 TRBD1 TGTGCCAGCAGTGAGGGGACAGGGGGTAATGAAAAACTGTTTTTT CASSEGTGGNEKLFF
15 once TRBJ2-2 TRBV11-2 . TGTGCCAGCAGATCACAGGCTTTTAACACCGGGGAGCTGTTTTTT CASRSQAFNTGELFF
15 . TRBJ1-2 TRBV7-2 . TGTGCCAGCAGCTCCGAATACAGTACTAACTATGGCTACACCTTC CASSSEYSTNYGYTF
15 . TRBJ2-1 TRBV28 TRBD1 TGTGCCAGCAGTGACCCGACAGGGCCGTACAATGAGCAGTTCTTC CASSDPTGPYNEQFF
17 . TRBJ1-5 TRBV28 TRBD1 TGTGCCAGCAGTTTACACTACGGGACAGGGGTGAATCAGCCCCAGCATTTT CASSLHYGTGVNQPQHF
18 . TRBJ2-7 TRBV9 TRBD2 TGTGCCAGCAGCGTAGCCCTTGGGGCGGGAGGGCCCGGGGGTGAGCAGTACTTC CASSVALGAGGPGGEQYF
15 few TRBJ1-3 TRBV18 . TGTGCCAGCTCACCCCAGGGCCAGGGTGGAAACACCATATATTTT CASSPQGQGGNTIYF
15 . TRBJ1-2 TRBV5-1 . TGCGCCAGCAGCGATTTTTTCAGGGGAAACTATGGCTACACCTTC CASSDFFRGNYGYTF
14 . TRBJ2-2 TRBV6-5 . TGTGCCAGCATCCTGACAGGGAACACCGGGGAGCTGTTTTTT CASILTGNTGELFF
15 . TRBJ2-7 TRBV19 TRBD1 TGTGCCAGTAGTATTCAGGCAGGGGGTCGGTACGAGCAGTACTTC CASSIQAGGRYEQYF
12 . TRBJ1-3 TRBV12-3/TRBV12-4 . TGTGCCAGCAGATTGTATGGAAACACCATATATTTT CASRLYGNTIYF
15 . TRBJ1-2 TRBV9 . TGTGCCAGCAGCGTCAGCGGACGGGATAACTATGGCTACACCTTC CASSVSGRDNYGYTF
15 . TRBJ2-2 TRBV19 TRBD1 TGTGCCAGTAGTACCAACAGGGGGCGCGTTGGGGAGCTGTTTTTT CASSTNRGRVGELFF
14 . TRBJ2-7 TRBV28 TRBD1 TGTGCCAGCAGTCTAGGGGGCGCAGCCTACGAGCAGTACTTC CASSLGGAAYEQYF
14 . TRBJ2-1 TRBV19 TRBD1 TGTGCCAGTCGGGGTCGGGGACAGGGGAATGAGCAGTTCTTC CASRGRGQGNEQFF
15 once TRBJ2-5 TRBV21-1 . TGTGCCAGCAGCACCCGACTAGCGGGGCAAGAGACCCAGTACTTC CASSTRLAGQETQYF
15 once TRBJ1-4 TRBV6-5 TRBD1 TGTGCCAGCAGGGACATCACAGGGGCGGGTGAAAAACTGTTTTTT CASRDITGAGEKLFF
13 . TRBJ2-1 TRBV7-9 . TGTGCCAGCAGCTTAGCGCTTAGCACTGAGCAGTTCTTC CASSLALSTEQFF
16 once TRBJ1-6 TRBV28 TRBD1 TGTGCCAGCAGTCAACCTACAGGGGGCGCGGGATCACCCCTCCACTTT CASSQPTGGAGSPLHF
13 . TRBJ1-5 TRBV11-2 . TGTGCCAGCAGCTTAGATAGGAAAGCGTCCCAGCATTTT CASSLDRKASQHF
14 . TRBJ2-7 TRBV11-3 TRBD1 TGTGCCAGCAGCTTACGGACAGGAAACTACGAGCAGTACTTC CASSLRTGNYEQYF
13 . TRBJ2-1 TRBV6-5 . TGTGCCATAGCTCGACAGAAACACAATGAGCAGTTCTTC CAIARQKHNEQFF
15 . TRBJ2-7 TRBV6-5 TRBD1 TGTGCCAGCAGCGCGGGACAGGGCCGAGGGAACGAGCAGTACTTC CASSAGQGRGNEQYF
15 . TRBJ1-2 TRBV19 TRBD1 TGTGCCAGTAACCGGGACAGGGGATCATACTATGGCTACACCTTC CASNRDRGSYYGYTF
15 . TRBJ2-1 TRBV5-1 TRBD2 TGCGCCAGCAGCTTGGAGCGGGAGGGTATTAATGAGCAGTTCTTC CASSLEREGINEQFF
14 . TRBJ2-3 TRBV10-3 . TGTGCCATCAGCAGGACTTCCAGCACAGATACGCAGTATTTT CAISRTSSTDTQYF
16 . TRBJ1-3 TRBV9 . TGTGCCAGCAGCGCACTTCCACAGGGATCTGGAAACACCATATATTTT CASSALPQGSGNTIYF
12 few TRBJ1-2 TRBV19 . TGTGCCAGCCACAGGGCGGGCTTGGGCTACACCTTC CASHRAGLGYTF
13 . TRBJ1-1 TRBV19 . TGTGCCAGTAGTATAGTAGCAGGAGGTGAAGCTTTCTTT CASSIVAGGEAFF
16 . TRBJ2-7 TRBV9 . TGTGCCAGCAGCCACCGACTGTCGAGCGGAGGCGGGGAGCAGTACTTC CASSHRLSSGGGEQYF